A single sample gave rise to the 17 T cell receptor beta chains below, sequenced in a study of T cells in Graves' hyperthyroidism and ophthalmopathy. Amplification of TCR beta CDR3 regions was performed using RNA transcripts as template. Using the HTBI primer set, a first-round RT-PCR was run on the TCR CDR3. Each CDR3 protein is one row after TCRdb ran MiXCR on the multiplex PCR reads. The sample lists fewer than 250,000 distinct CDR3 sequences; approximately 25% were seen once. The sequencing sample was made of blood. The receptors shown here come from a woman between 40 and 50 years old with Graves' ophthalmopathy.

The sample holds many counts of this clonotype. The CDR3 bases are TGCAGCGTTGTCGCTCCCGGGACACCCATTCAGTACTTC. Translating gives CSVVAPGTPIQYF. This sequence joins TRBV29-1 and TRBJ2-4; D is perhaps TRBD1 (6 bases). The germline V and J ends were trimmed by 4 bases and 9 bases, with 16 bases remaining between them. The germline V gene encodes CDR1 SQVTM and CDR2 ANQGSEA. This CDR3 contains 13 residues.

This clonotype showed up many times. This sequence joins TRBV19 and TRBJ1-1; D not certain. The V end was cut by 7 bases, the J end by 5 bases, with 20 bases between. The germline V gene encodes CDR1 LNHDA and CDR2 SQIVND (reference sequence). The CDR3 consists of 15 residues. CDR3: CASNVGNGMGTEAFF. The CDR3, as DNA: TGTGCCAGTAATGTAGGGAATGGTATGGGGACTGAAGCTTTCTTT.

This clonotype was counted a few times. The genes are TRBV5-1 and TRBJ2-5; 8 nucleotides agree with TRBD1. The CDR3 spans 15 residues. Germline loops: CDR1 SGHRS, CDR2 YFSETQ. Trimming took 4 bases from V and 1 from J; bases not matched to a gene: 6. CDR3 loop: CASSLDGQGQETQYF. The CDR3 DNA reads TGCGCCAGCAGCCTGGATGGACAGGGCCAAGAGACCCAGTACTTC.

This clonotype was observed many times. The chain joins TRBV12-3 or TRBV12-4 to TRBJ1-1, with 7 bases matching TRBD1. This CDR3 is built from 15 residues. V shed 5 bases, J shed 5 bases, and the junction held 11 bases outside the gene matches. The CDR3 DNA is TGTGCCAGCAGTCCAGGGGGGGGGTTTACGACTGAAGCTTTCTTT. Amino acid sequence: CASSPGGGFTTEAFF.

In its sample, this clonotype was seen many times. The gene calls are TRBV11-1 and TRBJ2-2; the match to TRBD2 covers 11 bases. V lost 5 bases to trimming and J lost 7 bases; unmatched junction nucleotides: 9. Germline CDR1 SGHAT, CDR2 FQDESV (reference sequence). This CDR3 spans 16 amino acids. CDR3 residues: CASSRPSGRHVGELFF. The CDR3 bases are TGTGCCAGCAGCCGACCTAGCGGGAGGCATGTCGGGGAGCTGTTTTTT.

Note on this clonotype: A much larger clone lies a single base off, so this may be a read error. CDR3 in amino acids: CSARDWKARDFTSTDTRYF. CDR3 in DNA: TGCAGTGCTAGAGATTGGAAGGCTCGGGACTTCACTAGCACAGATACGCGGTATTTT. The chain joins TRBV20-1 to TRBJ2-3; maybe TRBD2 (6 bases). This CDR3 has 19 amino acids. The germline gives CDR1 DFQATT, CDR2 SNEGSKA (reference sequence).

The genes are TRBV4-2 and TRBJ2-7; possibly TRBD1 for D (6 bases). Germline CDR1 and CDR2: LGHNA and YNFKEQ. V lost 1 base, J lost 1 base, and 14 bases lay in between. There are 16 residues in the CDR3. Written as DNA, the CDR3 is TGTGCCAGCAGCCAAGTTACGGGACACCCTTCCTACGAGCAGTACTTC. This sequence encodes CASSQVTGHPSYEQYF.

This clonotype was seen repeatedly, ten times or more. With a much larger clone just one base away, this may be a read error. This chain connects TRBV27 to TRBJ1-5, with D possibly matching TRBD1 (6 bases). The V gene's germline CDR1 is MNHEY and CDR2 SMNVEV (reference sequence). Trimming took off 5 bases at V and 3 bases at J, with 11 bases between the two ends. The CDR3 sequence is 14 residues long. The CDR3 loop is CASSVGQSNQPQHF. The CDR3 DNA reads as TGTGCCAGCAGTGTAGGACAGTCCAATCAGCCCCAGCATTTT.

At least ten counts were recorded for this clonotype. The chain employs TRBV29-1 and TRBJ2-7; 12 bases align to TRBD2. V dropped 6 bases and J dropped 2; count of bases not matched to a gene: 2. Germline V gene data show CDR1 as SQVTM and CDR2 as ANQGSEA. The CDR3 extends over 13 amino acids. CDR3 region: CSVGTSGPYEQYF. In nucleotides, the CDR3 is TGCAGCGTGGGGACTAGCGGGCCCTACGAGCAGTACTTC.

This clonotype has a count of ten or more. The genes are TRBV6-5 and TRBJ1-1; no clear D. Per germline, CDR1 MNHEY and CDR2 SVGAGI. The length of the CDR3 is 12 residues. V was pared by 5 bases and J by 4 bases, with 8 bases between. The CDR3 coding sequence is TGTGCCAGCAGTCGCGGAGGCACTGAAGCTTTCTTT. Protein: CASSRGGTEAFF.

This clonotype came up once. The chain links TRBV13 to TRBJ2-5, with 8 bases that match TRBD2. This CDR3 contains 15 residues. Germline-derived CDR1 and CDR2 are PRHDT and FYEKMQ (reference sequence). V was clipped by 8 bases and J by 2 bases; unmatched bases: 10. This CDR3 is CASCIAGLQQETQYF. The CDR3 DNA follows: TGTGCCAGCTGTATAGCGGGACTCCAACAAGAGACCCAGTACTTC.

This clonotype was detected ten times or more. The chain carries TRBV19 and TRBJ2-7; 11 bases line up with TRBD2. Trimming cost V 6 bases and J 4 bases; bases outside gene matches: 8. Germline V gene sequence: CDR1 LNHDA, CDR2 SQIVND (reference sequence). The CDR3 is 15 residues long. DNA for the CDR3: TGTGCCAGTAGCCTCGGGACTAGCGGTCTATACGAGCAGTACTTC. Its translation is CASSLGTSGLYEQYF. Looking up the rest from reference TRBV19 and TRBJ2-7 gives the full variable domain: DGGITQSPKYLFRKEGQNVTLSCEQNLNHDAMYWYRQDPGQGLRLIYYSQIVNDFQKGDIAEGYSVSREKKESFPLTVTSAQKNPTAFYLCASSLGTSGLYEQYFGPGTRLTVT.

The sample holds one count of this clonotype. The CDR3 here is CASSSTRNQPQHF. DNA of the CDR3: TGTGCCAGCAGTTCTACACGGAATCAGCCCCAGCATTTT. V usage is TRBV7-2 and J usage is TRBJ1-5, with D hard to call. Trimming removed 6 bases at V and 4 bases at J, with 10 bases between. The CDR3 spans 13 residues. Germline V gene lookup returns CDR1 SGHTA and CDR2 FQGNSA. Based on the CDR3 plus reference TRBV7-2 and TRBJ1-5, the full variable domain is GAGVSQSPSNKVTEKGKDVELRCDPISGHTALYWYRQSLGQGLEFLIYFQGNSAPDKSGLPSDRFSAERTGGSVSTLTIQRTQQEDSAVYLCASSSTRNQPQHFGDGTRLSIL.

The chain links TRBV24-1 to TRBJ2-2; D is undetermined. This CDR3 is built from 13 residues. In germline, CDR1 is KGHDR, CDR2 SFDVKD. V lost 2 bases, J lost 2 bases, and 2 bases lay in between. CDR3 residues: CATSDYNTGELFF. The CDR3 DNA is TGTGCCACCAGTGATTACAACACCGGGGAGCTGTTTTTT.

This clonotype showed up many times. DNA for the CDR3: TGTGCCAGCAGCGCCTCAGGTGTGACCCAGAACACTGAAGCTTTCTTT. Its protein product is CASSASGVTQNTEAFF. The V gene is TRBV5-6, the J gene TRBJ1-1, with D uncertain. Germline CDR1 is SGHDT and CDR2 is YYEEEE. Trimming left V 4 bases short and J 1 base short, with 17 bases between. This CDR3 comprises 16 residues.

This clonotype was detected ten times or more. The chain recombines TRBV28 with TRBJ2-7; D is ambiguous. V dropped 8 bases and J dropped 2 bases, with 10 bases sitting between them. From germline, CDR1 is MDHEN and CDR2 SYDVKM. This CDR3 has 12 residues. CDR3 sequence reads: CASWDYPYEQYF. The CDR3 DNA reads as TGTGCCAGCTGGGATTACCCCTACGAGCAGTACTTC.

The table lists this clonotype with many counts. The V and J genes are TRBV2 and TRBJ2-3, with a weak D call TRBD2 (6 bases). The CDR3 is 17 amino acids. V was cut by 2 bases and J by 3 bases, with 18 bases left in between. CDR1 SNHLY and CDR2 FYNNEI come from the germline V gene. CDR3 nucleotide sequence: TGTGCCAGCAGTGAACATGCGATAGTAGGGAGGACAGATACGCAGTATTTT. This sequence encodes CASSEHAIVGRTDTQYF.